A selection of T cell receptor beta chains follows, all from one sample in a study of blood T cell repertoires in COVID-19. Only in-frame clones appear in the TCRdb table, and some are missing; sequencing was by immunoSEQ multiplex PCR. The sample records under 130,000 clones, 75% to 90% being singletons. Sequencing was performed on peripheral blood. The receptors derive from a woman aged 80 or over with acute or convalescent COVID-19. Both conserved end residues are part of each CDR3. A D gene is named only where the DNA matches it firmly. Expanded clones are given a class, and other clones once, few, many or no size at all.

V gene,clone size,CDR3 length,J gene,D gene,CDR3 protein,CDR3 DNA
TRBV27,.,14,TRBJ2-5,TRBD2,CASSSWTSRETQYF,TGTGCCAGCAGTTCCTGGACTAGCCGAGAGACCCAGTACTTC
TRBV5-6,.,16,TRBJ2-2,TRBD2,CASSLVAGGPPGELFF,TGTGCCAGCAGCCTTGTTGCGGGGGGGCCCCCCGGGGAGCTGTTTTTT
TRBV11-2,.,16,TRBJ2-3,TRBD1,CASSLIPTGGTDTQYF,TGTGCCAGCAGCCTTATTCCGACAGGGGGCACAGATACGCAGTATTTT
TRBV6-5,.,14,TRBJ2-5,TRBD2,CASNVGLAGGQKYF,TGTGCCAGCAACGTAGGACTAGCGGGGGGCCAGAAGTACTTC
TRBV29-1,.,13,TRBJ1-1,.,CSAEDGGATEAFF,TGCAGCGCAGAAGATGGGGGGGCCACTGAAGCTTTCTTT
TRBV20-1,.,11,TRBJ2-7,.,CSAMAAYEQYF,TGCAGTGCCATGGCGGCCTACGAGCAGTACTTC
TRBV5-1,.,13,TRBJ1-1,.,CASSPLSNTEAFF,TGCGCCAGCAGCCCCCTCAGTAACACTGAAGCTTTCTTT
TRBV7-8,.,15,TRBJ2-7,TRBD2,CASSLPRTSVREQYF,TGTGCCAGCAGCCTCCCCCGGACTAGCGTACGAGAGCAGTACTTC
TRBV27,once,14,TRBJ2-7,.,CASSFLGSSYEQYF,TGTGCCAGCAGTTTTCTGGGGAGCTCCTACGAGCAGTACTTC
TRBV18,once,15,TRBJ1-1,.,CASSLYQDRGTEAFF,TGTGCCAGCTCACTCTACCAAGACAGAGGCACTGAAGCTTTCTTT
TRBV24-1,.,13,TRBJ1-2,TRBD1,CATSSQGTFGYTF,TGTGCCACCAGCTCACAGGGGACGTTCGGCTACACCTTC
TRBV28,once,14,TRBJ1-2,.,CASRRIAGGQGYTF,TGTGCCAGCAGAAGGATCGCCGGGGGGCAGGGCTACACCTTC
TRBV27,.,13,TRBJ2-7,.,CASSLGGSYEQYF,TGTGCCAGCAGCCTAGGGGGATCCTACGAGCAGTACTTC
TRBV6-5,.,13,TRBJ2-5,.,CASSYGRKETQYF,TGTGCCAGCAGTTACGGCCGAAAAGAGACCCAGTACTTC
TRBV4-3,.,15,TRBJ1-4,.,CASSLGGAGAEKLFF,TGCGCCAGCAGCCTGGGAGGGGCAGGGGCTGAAAAACTGTTTTTT
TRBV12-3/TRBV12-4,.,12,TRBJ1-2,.,CASSFGDGGYTF,TGTGCCAGCAGTTTCGGAGATGGCGGCTACACCTTC
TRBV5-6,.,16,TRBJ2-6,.,CASSRNLFSGANVLTF,TGTGCCAGCAGCCGTAACTTATTTTCTGGGGCCAACGTCCTGACTTTC
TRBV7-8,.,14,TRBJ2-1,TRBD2,CASSQSAGGNEQFF,TGTGCCAGCAGCCAGAGCGCGGGGGGCAATGAGCAGTTCTTC
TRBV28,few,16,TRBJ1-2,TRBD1,CASSLKSGGGRYGYTF,TGTGCCAGCAGTTTAAAGAGTGGAGGGGGCCGTTATGGCTACACCTTC
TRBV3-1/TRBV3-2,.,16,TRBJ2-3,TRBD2,CASSRTGAGGSDTQYF,TGTGCCAGCAGCAGAACTGGAGCGGGGGGTTCAGATACGCAGTATTTT
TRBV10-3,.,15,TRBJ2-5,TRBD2,CAISAAGGEGETQYF,TGTGCCATCAGTGCCGCCGGGGGGGAGGGAGAGACCCAGTACTTC
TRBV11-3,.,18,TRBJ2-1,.,CASSLDSSRLERYNEQFF,TGTGCCAGCAGCTTAGATTCCTCGAGGCTGGAACGGTACAATGAGCAGTTCTTC
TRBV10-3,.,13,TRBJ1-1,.,CAISEQARTEAFF,TGTGCCATCAGTGAACAGGCTCGCACTGAAGCTTTCTTT
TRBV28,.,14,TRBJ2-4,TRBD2,CASSVGTTKNIQYF,TGTGCCAGCAGTGTCGGGACTACCAAAAACATTCAGTACTTC
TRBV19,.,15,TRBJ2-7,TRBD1,CASSIPGQILYEQYF,TGTGCCAGTAGTATCCCGGGACAGATACTCTACGAGCAGTACTTC
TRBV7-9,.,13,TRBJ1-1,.,CASSETVNTEAFF,TGTGCCAGCAGCGAGACAGTGAACACTGAAGCTTTCTTT
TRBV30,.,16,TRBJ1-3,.,CAWSVRQVISGNTIYF,TGTGCCTGGAGTGTTCGACAGGTCATCTCTGGAAACACCATATATTTT
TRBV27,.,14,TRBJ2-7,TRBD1,CASSWGTGAYEQYF,TGTGCCAGCAGTTGGGGAACAGGGGCCTACGAGCAGTACTTC
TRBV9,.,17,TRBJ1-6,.,CASSSSARSSYNSPLHF,TGTGCCAGCAGCTCCAGTGCCCGGAGCTCCTATAATTCACCCCTCCACTTT
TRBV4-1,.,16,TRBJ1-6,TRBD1,CASSQEGGTGGGPLHF,TGCGCCAGCAGCCAGGAGGGGGGGACAGGGGGTGGACCCCTCCACTTT
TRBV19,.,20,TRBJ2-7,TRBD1,CASSIGVGQGETRSSYEQYF,TGTGCCAGTAGTATAGGGGTTGGACAGGGGGAAACGAGGAGCTCCTACGAGCAGTACTTC
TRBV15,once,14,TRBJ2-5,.,CATSRRQGGETQYF,TGTGCCACCAGCAGAAGACAGGGAGGAGAGACCCAGTACTTC
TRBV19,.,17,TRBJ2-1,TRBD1,CASRPPTGKANYNEQFF,TGTGCCAGTAGACCCCCGACAGGGAAAGCAAATTACAATGAGCAGTTCTTC
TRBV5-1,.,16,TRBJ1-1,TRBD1,CASSLAGTGLNTEAFF,TGCGCCAGCAGCTTGGCCGGGACAGGCTTGAACACTGAAGCTTTCTTT
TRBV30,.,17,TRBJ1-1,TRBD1,CAWSVSTDRGRRAEAFF,TGTGCCTGGAGTGTGTCAACTGACAGGGGAAGGAGGGCTGAAGCTTTCTTT
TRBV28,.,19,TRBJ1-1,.,CASSPIFPLGVPMNTEAFF,TGTGCCAGCAGTCCAATTTTTCCCCTCGGTGTCCCCATGAACACTGAAGCTTTCTTT
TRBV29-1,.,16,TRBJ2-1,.,CSVPGWAGSAYNEQFF,TGCAGCGTCCCTGGCTGGGCGGGATCAGCCTACAATGAGCAGTTCTTC
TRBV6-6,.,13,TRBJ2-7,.,CASRQVSSYEQYF,TGTGCCAGCAGGCAGGTCAGCTCCTACGAGCAGTACTTC
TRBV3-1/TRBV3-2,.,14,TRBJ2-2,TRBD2,CASRTSLNTGELFF,TGTGCCAGCAGGACTAGCCTAAACACCGGGGAGCTGTTTTTT
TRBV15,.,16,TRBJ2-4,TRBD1,CATSRDPGQGYDIQYF,TGTGCCACCAGCAGAGATCCGGGACAGGGGTACGACATTCAGTACTTC
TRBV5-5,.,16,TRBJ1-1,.,CASSLRPGTRDTEAFF,TGTGCCAGCAGCTTGAGGCCCGGGACAAGAGACACTGAAGCTTTCTTT
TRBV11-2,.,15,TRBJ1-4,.,CASSPQGIKNEKLFF,TGTGCCAGCAGCCCGCAGGGGATAAAGAATGAAAAACTGTTTTTT
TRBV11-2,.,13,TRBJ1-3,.,CASSLEAGNTIYF,TGTGCCAGCAGCTTAGAGGCCGGAAACACCATATATTTT
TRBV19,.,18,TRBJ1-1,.,CASTPPLHGGRLNTEAFF,TGTGCCAGTACCCCACCCTTACACGGGGGGAGGTTGAATACTGAAGCTTTCTTT
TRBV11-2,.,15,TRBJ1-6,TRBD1,CASSSGTGHNSPLHF,TGTGCCAGCAGCTCGGGGACAGGTCATAATTCACCCCTCCACTTT
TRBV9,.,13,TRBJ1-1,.,CASSDGGYTEAFF,TGTGCCAGCAGCGACGGGGGATACACTGAAGCTTTCTTT
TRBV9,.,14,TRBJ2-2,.,CASSVIGATGELFF,TGTGCCAGCAGCGTAATCGGTGCCACCGGGGAGCTGTTTTTT
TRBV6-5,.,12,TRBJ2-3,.,CASSFPADTQYF,TGTGCCAGCAGTTTTCCAGCGGATACGCAGTATTTT
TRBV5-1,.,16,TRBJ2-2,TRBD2,CASSQNSGGATGELFF,TGCGCCAGCAGCCAAAATAGCGGGGGGGCCACCGGGGAGCTGTTTTTT
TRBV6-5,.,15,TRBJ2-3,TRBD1,CASSYEGQGIDTQYF,TGTGCCAGCAGTTATGAGGGACAGGGGATAGATACGCAGTATTTT
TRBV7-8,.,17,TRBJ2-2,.,CASSLNAGARGTGELFF,TGTGCCAGCAGCTTAAATGCAGGGGCTAGGGGCACCGGGGAGCTGTTTTTT
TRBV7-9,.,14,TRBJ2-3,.,CASSLGLETDTQYF,TGTGCCAGCAGCTTAGGGTTAGAAACAGATACGCAGTATTTT
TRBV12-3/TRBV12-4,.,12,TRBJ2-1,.,CASNRETNEQFF,TGTGCCAGCAATCGGGAGACGAATGAGCAGTTCTTC
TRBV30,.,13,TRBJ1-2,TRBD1,CAWSGDRDYGYTF,TGTGCCTGGAGTGGGGACAGGGACTATGGCTACACCTTC
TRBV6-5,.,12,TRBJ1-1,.,CASSRDTTEAFF,TGTGCCAGCAGTCGGGACACCACTGAAGCTTTCTTT
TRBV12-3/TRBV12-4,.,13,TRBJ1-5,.,CASSPRDSMAQHF,TGTGCCAGCAGTCCGAGGGACTCCATGGCCCAGCATTTT
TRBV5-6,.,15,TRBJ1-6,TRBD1,CASSYWTGLGSPLHF,TGTGCCAGCAGCTACTGGACAGGGCTGGGTTCACCCCTCCACTTT
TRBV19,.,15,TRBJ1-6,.,CASSTSGLRGSPLHF,TGTGCCAGTAGTACCTCGGGCCTCAGGGGTTCACCCCTCCACTTT
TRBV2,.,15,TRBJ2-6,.,CASSSDNSGANVLTF,TGTGCCAGCAGCTCAGACAACTCTGGGGCCAACGTCCTGACTTTC